These 25 T cell receptor beta chains originate from one sample sequenced in a study of shared T cell receptors in the human thymus. The assay was immunoSEQ multiplex PCR, and TCRdb's table has in-frame clones only and misses some. The sample lists 630,000 or so clones, about 90% occurring once. The same data also contributed to another study, on human thymus T cells.

What was sequenced was thymocytes. The receptor source for this set is a boy in the first two years of life with a congenital heart defect.

The rearrangement links TRBV12-5 to TRBJ2-7, with 10 positions matching TRBD1. The CDR3 totals 13 residues. Germline trimming cut 5 bases from V and 7 bases from J; bases unmatched to any gene: 5. The germline gives CDR1 LGHNT, CDR2 FRNRAP. DNA of the CDR3: TGTGCTAGTGGTCCCGGGACAGGGGTGGAGCAGTACTTC. It is translated as CASGPGTGVEQYF.

This chain joins TRBV12-5 and TRBJ2-1; 10 bases align to TRBD1. The CDR3 runs to 18 residues. Trimming took 0 bases from V and 4 from J; bases not matched to a gene: 9. Germline CDR1 LGHNT, CDR2 FRNRAP. The CDR3 nucleotides are TGTGCTAGTGGTTTGGTAGGCGTTGGGGACAGGGGATACAATGAGCAGTTCTTC. Its translation: CASGLVGVGDRGYNEQFF.

The gene calls are TRBV25-1 and TRBJ2-1; tentative D call: TRBD2 (6 bases). The CDR3 covers 14 residues. Germline assignment: CDR1 MGHDK and CDR2 SYGVNS. V was cut by 7 bases and J by 4 bases, with 14 bases left in between. CDR3 DNA sequence: TGTGCCAGCAAGTCCGGGGGTATTTACAATGAGCAGTTCTTC. Amino acids: CASKSGGIYNEQFF.

The rearrangement uses TRBV4-2 and TRBJ2-4; D remains unclear. V dropped 2 bases and J dropped 5 bases, with 16 bases sitting between them. The CDR3 loop spans 16 amino acids. CDR1 and CDR2 (germline): LGHNA, YNFKEQ. The CDR3 is CASSQFGMAIENIQYF. CDR3 DNA: TGTGCCAGCAGCCAATTTGGTATGGCCATTGAAAACATTCAGTACTTC.

V gene TRBV11-2 combines with J gene TRBJ1-4; the D gene is possibly TRBD1 (6 bases). Trimming pared 2 bases from V and 8 bases from J, leaving 9 bases between. This CDR3 comprises 13 residues. Looked up from germline, CDR1 is SGHAT and CDR2 is FQNNGV. CDR3 DNA sequence: TGTGCCAGCAGCTTACCGCAGGGGGAAAAACTGTTTTTT. Amino acid sequence: CASSLPQGEKLFF.

The gene calls are TRBV11-2 and TRBJ2-6; D is uncertain. CDR1 is SGHAT and CDR2 is FQNNGV in the germline V gene. This CDR3 is built from 18 residues. The germline V and J ends were trimmed by 2 bases and 1 base, with 15 bases remaining between them. This chain's CDR3 is CASSLFSGWKSGANVLTF. The CDR3 DNA sequence: TGTGCCAGCAGCTTATTTTCAGGTTGGAAATCTGGGGCCAACGTCCTGACTTTC.

The CDR3 sequence is CASGTSGGGGANVLTF. CDR3 DNA sequence: TGTGCCAGCGGAACTTCAGGGGGCGGTGGGGCCAACGTCCTGACTTTC. The rearrangement links TRBV27 to TRBJ2-6, with 8 bases aligning to TRBD1. The CDR3 is made up of 16 amino acids. J lost 3 bases, V lost 8 bases, and 9 bases had no gene match. Germline lookup yields CDR1 MNHEY and CDR2 SMNVEV (reference sequence).

The V gene is TRBV27, the J gene TRBJ2-7, with a weak D call TRBD1 (5 bases). The CDR3 runs to 16 residues. Germline loops: CDR1 MNHEY, CDR2 SMNVEV (reference sequence). Between the trimmed V and J ends, which lost 6 bases and 2 bases, there was a span of 20 bases. The CDR3 region is CASSPGKGLTAYEQYF. The CDR3 DNA follows: TGTGCCAGCAGCCCAGGAAAGGGGCTTACGGCCTACGAGCAGTACTTC.

The chain employs TRBV14 and TRBJ2-3; D may be TRBD1 (6 bases). This CDR3 region has 15 residues. V gave up 1 base and J gave up 4 bases, with 12 bases separating them. Germline V CDR1 and CDR2: SGHDN, FVKESK. CDR3 sequence: CASSQVQGGSDTQYF. The DNA for the CDR3 is TGTGCCAGCAGCCAAGTACAGGGTGGGTCAGATACGCAGTATTTT. Full variable domain (rest looked up from reference TRBV14 and TRBJ2-3): EAGVTQFPSHSVIEKGQTVTLRCDPISGHDNLYWYRRVMGKEIKFLLHFVKESKQDESGMPNNRFLAERTGGTYSTLKVQPAELEDSGVYFCASSQVQGGSDTQYFGPGTRLTVL.

This clone turned up a few times. This rearrangement joins TRBV7-9 to TRBJ2-7; 8 bases fit TRBD2. V was clipped by 5 bases and J by 6 bases; unmatched bases: 9. CDR3 size: 14 residues. Germline V gives CDR1 SEHNR, CDR2 FQNEAQ (reference sequence). The CDR3 bases are TGTGCCAGCAGCCTCGGCGGGGGGAGGGGCGAGCAGTACTTC. This codes for CASSLGGGRGEQYF.

The rearrangement joins TRBV15 to TRBJ1-2; D is perhaps TRBD1 (6 bases). From germline, CDR1 is LNHNV and CDR2 YYDKDF (reference sequence). CDR3 length: 18 amino acids. The V end lost 3 bases, the J end lost 2 bases, and 22 bases lay between the germline ends. The CDR3 loop reads CATSRKTRPDSPNYGYTF. For the CDR3, the DNA is TGTGCCACCAGCAGGAAAACGCGCCCGGACAGCCCCAACTATGGCTACACCTTC.

This rearrangement joins TRBV29-1 to TRBJ2-1; tentative D call: TRBD1 (6 bases). V was pared by 6 bases and J by 0 bases, with 12 bases between. Germline V gene sequence: CDR1 SQVTM, CDR2 ANQGSEA. The CDR3 has 14 residues. CDR3 protein: CSVSTGSSYNEQFF. The CDR3 bases are TGCAGCGTCTCTACAGGGAGCTCCTACAATGAGCAGTTCTTC.

V and J are TRBV7-9 and TRBJ1-1; 7 bases agree with TRBD1. The CDR3 length is 17 residues. V dropped 5 bases and J dropped 0; count of bases not matched to a gene: 12. Germline V CDR1 and CDR2: SEHNR, FQNEAQ (reference sequence). The CDR3, as DNA: TGTGCCAGCAGCATACACTTTGGGGACAGAATGAACACTGAAGCTTTCTTT. Encoded protein: CASSIHFGDRMNTEAFF.

This rearrangement joins TRBV27 to TRBJ2-2, with 7 bases matching TRBD2. V shed 7 bases and J 0 bases; nucleotides not matched to a gene: 11. CDR3 length equals 17 residues. The germline V gene has CDR1 MNHEY and CDR2 SMNVEV (reference sequence). DNA of the CDR3: TGTGCCAGCACCGACGGGAGGATAAGATCGAACACCGGGGAGCTGTTTTTT. Amino acid sequence: CASTDGRIRSNTGELFF.

The chain uses TRBV7-9 and TRBJ2-7, with 7 bases fitting TRBD1. The germline gives CDR1 SEHNR, CDR2 FQNEAQ (reference sequence). CDR3 length: 14 amino acids. Trimming took 7 bases from V and 2 from J; bases not matched to a gene: 8. The CDR3 loop reads CASTKRQGAYEQYF. The CDR3 DNA sequence: TGTGCCAGCACGAAAAGACAGGGAGCCTACGAGCAGTACTTC.

The chain recombines TRBV7-3 with TRBJ2-4; the match to TRBD1 covers 9 bases. Losses at the gene ends were 8 bases for V and 5 bases for J; bases not matched to a gene: 4. This CDR3 is 13 amino acids long. Germline V lookup: CDR1 SGHTA, CDR2 FQGTGA. The DNA of the CDR3 is TGTGCCAGCGCCCGGGACAGGGAAAACATTCAGTACTTC. Amino acids: CASARDRENIQYF. Complete variable domain (other parts from reference TRBV7-3 and TRBJ2-4): GAGVSQTPSNKVTEKGKYVELRCDPISGHTALYWYRQSLGQGPEFLIYFQGTGAADDSGLPNDRFFAVRPEGSVSTLKIQRTERGDSAVYLCASARDRENIQYFGAGTRLSVL.

Concerning this clone: Distinct nucleotide sequences in the sample also encode this CDR3. The chain joins TRBV28 to TRBJ1-6; D ambiguous. Trimming took off 6 bases at V and 5 bases at J, with 17 bases between the two ends. The CDR3 extends over 16 amino acids. Germline lookup yields CDR1 MDHEN and CDR2 SYDVKM. In DNA, the CDR3 is TGTGCCAGCAGCTCCAATCAAAGGCGGGATAATTCACCCCTCCACTTT. This translates into CASSSNQRRDNSPLHF.

The CDR3 sequence is CASSLEAREGLSSYEQYF. DNA for the CDR3: TGCGCCAGCAGCTTGGAAGCGCGGGAGGGCCTAAGCTCCTACGAGCAGTACTTC. The chain recombines TRBV5-1 with TRBJ2-7; 9 nucleotides line up with TRBD2. The CDR3 is 18 residues long. Germline trimming cut 0 bases from V and 0 bases from J; bases unmatched to any gene: 10. Germline V CDR1 and CDR2: SGHRS, YFSETQ.

The CDR3 reads CASSLGGSAEKLFF. CDR3 sequence (DNA): TGTGCCAGCAGCTTAGGAGGGTCAGCCGAAAAACTGTTTTTT. The V gene is TRBV11-2, the J gene TRBJ1-4; D call uncertain. Germline V CDR1 and CDR2: SGHAT, FQNNGV. The V end was cut by 1 base, the J end by 8 bases, with 11 bases between. CDR3 length equals 14 residues.

This clone was counted once. The J gene is TRBJ2-7, the V gene TRBV2; TRBD2 agrees at 8 bases. Germline CDR1 SNHLY, CDR2 FYNNEI. The V and J ends lost 3 bases and 3 bases, in that order; junction bases with no gene match: 10. The CDR3 has 16 amino acids. The CDR3 sequence is CASSDRESGSFYEQYF. In DNA form, the CDR3 reads TGTGCCAGCAGTGATCGGGAAAGCGGGAGCTTCTACGAGCAGTACTTC.

The chain joins TRBV11-2 to TRBJ1-2, with D possibly being TRBD1 (6 bases). CDR1 and CDR2 (germline): SGHAT, FQNNGV. The V end lost 4 bases, the J end lost 3 bases, and 15 bases lay between the germline ends. This CDR3 has 15 amino acids. The CDR3 spells CASSCWQGQDYGYTF. CDR3 DNA: TGTGCCAGCAGCTGTTGGCAGGGGCAGGACTATGGCTACACCTTC.

The chain is built from TRBV7-2 and TRBJ1-2, with TRBD1 matching 7 bases. After removal of 5 bases from V and 8 bases from J, the junction contained 14 bases not matched to a gene. CDR3 length: 15 residues. Germline V gene data show CDR1 as SGHTA and CDR2 as FQGNSA. The CDR3: CASSLPIRQGWGYTF. CDR3 DNA: TGTGCCAGCAGCCTACCCATAAGACAGGGCTGGGGCTACACCTTC.

This sequence joins TRBV7-9 and TRBJ2-7; 10 nucleotides agree with TRBD2. V dropped 4 bases and J dropped 7; count of bases not matched to a gene: 13. Looked up from germline, CDR1 is SEHNR and CDR2 is FQNEAQ (reference sequence). The CDR3 totals 16 residues. The CDR3: CASSSDIAGGFGEQYF. The CDR3, as DNA: TGTGCCAGCAGCTCAGATATAGCGGGAGGTTTCGGTGAGCAGTACTTC.

This clone appeared once. This chain joins TRBV5-4 and TRBJ2-5; 8 bases map to TRBD2. Trimming cost V 2 bases and J 4 bases; bases outside gene matches: 1. CDR1 and CDR2 (germline): SGHNT, YYREEE (reference sequence). This CDR3 has 13 residues. The CDR3 loop reads CASSFGGAETQYF. The CDR3 DNA follows: TGTGCCAGCAGCTTCGGGGGGGCAGAGACCCAGTACTTC.

The rearrangement joins TRBV9 to TRBJ2-1; 12 bases agree with TRBD2. Per germline, CDR1 SGDLS and CDR2 YYNGEE. The CDR3 spans 16 residues. The V gene end was trimmed by 3 bases and the J gene end by 6 bases; junction bases not matched to a gene: 7. DNA of the CDR3: TGTGCCAGCAGCGCCCCTAGCGGGGGGGCAGGCAATGAGCAGTTCTTC. Protein: CASSAPSGGAGNEQFF. The full variable domain, rest sourced from reference TRBV9 and TRBJ2-1, is DSGVTQTPKHLITATGQRVTLRCSPRSGDLSVYWYQQSLDQGLQFLIQYYNGEERAKGNILERFSAQQFPDLHSELNLSSLELGDSALYFCASSAPSGGAGNEQFFGPGTRLTVL.